The 13 T cell receptor beta chains below come from one sample, sequenced in a study of OX40 agonist ivuxolimab in advanced cancers. The library was prepared using the immunoSEQ multiplex PCR assay. Drawn from immuneACCESS, this table holds only the in-frame rearrangements with V and J called that TCRdb kept. Clones are partly lost; checked studies trace under half to an unresolved V gene and leave the rest unexplained. The sample table shows some 83,000 clones, and over 90% are seen once. Together, the top ten hold approximately 0.69% of the sample. The source was CD4+ or CD8+ T cells sorted from blood, collected in a trial of the OX40 agonist ivuxolimab. The receptors stem from an adult with an advanced solid tumor such as melanoma, head and neck, liver or kidney cancer.

The rearrangement links TRBV19 to TRBJ2-7, with a possible D match to TRBD2 (7 bases). Deletions cut 2 bases from V and 1 base from J, with 12 bases between. CDR1 is LNHDA and CDR2 is SQIVND in the germline V gene (reference sequence). This CDR3 region has 15 residues. Here the CDR3 reads CASSIRGGSSYEQYF. CDR3 sequence (DNA): TGTGCCAGTAGTATACGCGGGGGCAGTTCCTACGAGCAGTACTTC.

The V and J genes are TRBV7-9 and TRBJ2-2, with 8 bases aligning to TRBD2. The CDR3 contains 15 residues. With V trimmed by 4 bases and J by 7 bases, 8 bases remained unmatched. CDR1 and CDR2 from the germline V gene are SEHNR and FQNEAQ (reference sequence). The CDR3 bases are TGTGCCAGCAGCTCCACTAGCGGAATCCTCGGGGAGCTGTTTTTT. Its translation: CASSSTSGILGELFF.

The CDR3, as DNA: TGTGCCAGCAGAGACTACGGAGGGTCGGGCGAGCAGTACTTC. It translates to CASRDYGGSGEQYF. The chain is built from TRBV7-2 and TRBJ2-7, with a possible D match to TRBD2 (6 bases). Per germline, CDR1 SGHTA and CDR2 FQGNSA. The ends were cut back, 6 bases at V and 6 bases at J, with 18 bases in the middle. The CDR3 consists of 14 residues. Drawing the rest from reference TRBV7-2 and TRBJ2-7, the complete variable domain is GAGVSQSPSNKVTEKGKDVELRCDPISGHTALYWYRQSLGQGLEFLIYFQGNSAPDKSGLPSDRFSAERTGGSVSTLTIQRTQQEDSAVYLCASRDYGGSGEQYFGPGTRLTVT.

The chain links TRBV10-3 to TRBJ1-4, with 8 bases matching TRBD1. The CDR3 is 14 residues long. Germline CDR1 reads ENHRY; CDR2 reads SYGVKD. Trimming took 5 bases from V and 5 from J; bases not matched to a gene: 4. The CDR3, as DNA: TGTGCCATCAGTACCGGGACAGGCAATGAAAAACTGTTTTTT. Amino acids: CAISTGTGNEKLFF.

The chain couples TRBV5-6 to TRBJ1-5; D may be TRBD1 (5 bases). Germline assignment: CDR1 SGHDT and CDR2 YYEEEE. V was pared by 1 base and J by 3 bases, with 8 bases between. The CDR3 covers 14 residues. The DNA of the CDR3 is TGTGCCAGCAGCTTGAGAGGGACCAATCAGCCCCAGCATTTT. Its protein is CASSLRGTNQPQHF.

The chain couples TRBV6-5 to TRBJ2-1; D possibly corresponds to TRBD2 (7 bases). Germline values: CDR1 MNHEY, CDR2 SVGAGI. V was clipped by 6 bases and J by 6 bases, with 18 bases between them. CDR3 length: 15 amino acids. This CDR3 reads CASRRSGGSGNEQFF. CDR3 DNA: TGTGCCAGCAGACGTTCGGGGGGCTCGGGCAATGAGCAGTTCTTC.

The chain couples TRBV14 to TRBJ2-1; 9 bases are a match to TRBD2. The ends lost 5 bases at V and 9 bases at J; junction bases unmatched: 8. Germline V lookup: CDR1 SGHDN, CDR2 FVKESK. This CDR3 comprises 14 residues. The CDR3 DNA reads as TGTGCCAGCAGCGGAGCGGGAGGAGGTATTGAGCAGTTCTTC. Its protein is CASSGAGGGIEQFF.

The V call is TRBV5-4, the J call TRBJ2-5, with D perhaps TRBD1 (6 bases). Germline CDR1 and CDR2: SGHNT and YYREEE (reference sequence). This CDR3 is built from 14 residues. Trimming left V 3 bases short and J 1 base short, with 10 bases between. CDR3 DNA sequence: TGTGCCAGCAGCTCAACAGGGAGCCAAGAGACCCAGTACTTC. This codes for CASSSTGSQETQYF. Full variable domain (outside the CDR3, taken from reference TRBV5-4 and TRBJ2-5): ETGVTQSPTHLIKTRGQQVTLRCSSQSGHNTVSWYQQALGQGPQFIFQYYREEENGRGNFPPRFSGLQFPNYSSELNVNALELDDSALYLCASSSTGSQETQYFGPGTRLLVL.

On this clone: An end of the junction does not agree with germline; a read error may underlie this. The sample has other DNA sequences that encode this CDR3 too. The chain has TRBV7-2 and TRBJ2-7, with 10 bases that match TRBD1. Germline assignment: CDR1 SGHTA and CDR2 FQGNSA. This CDR3 is built from 15 residues. The CDR3 loop is CASSSRTGGRGEQYF. The CDR3 DNA follows: TGCGCCAGCAGCTCCCGGACAGGGGGGCGGGGCGAGCAGTACTTC.

This chain connects TRBV7-3 to TRBJ2-1; D not certain. Looked up from germline, CDR1 is SGHTA and CDR2 is FQGTGA. The CDR3 contains 18 residues. Trimming shortened V by 1 base and J by 2 bases, and 18 bases separated the two germline ends. The CDR3 nucleotides read TGTGCCAGCAGCTTAAGAGCAACAGCGTTCAAAACCTACAATGAGCAGTTCTTC. Protein: CASSLRATAFKTYNEQFF.

The chain combines TRBV5-5 with TRBJ2-5; D not certain. Matching the DNA end better, TRBJ2-7 makes the J call doubtful. This CDR3 is built from 13 residues. Germline V gene data show CDR1 as SGHKS and CDR2 as YYEKEE (reference sequence). The CDR3 reads CASSLASSYEQYF. In DNA, the CDR3 is TGTGCCAGCAGCTTGGCAAGCTCCTACGAGCAGTACTTC.

The rearrangement links TRBV27 to TRBJ1-2; D remains ambiguous. The CDR3 contains 13 residues. Germline CDR1 reads MNHEY; CDR2 reads SMNVEV (reference sequence). V was shortened by 6 bases and J by 7 bases, with 15 bases between the two germline ends. The CDR3 DNA reads TGTGCCAGCAGCAATTGGCAGGCGGGTGGCTACACCTTC. Translation: CASSNWQAGGYTF.

J is TRBJ2-7 and V is TRBV5-4; D might be TRBD1 or TRBD2, each matching 5 bases. V lost 0 bases, J lost 7 bases, and 11 bases lay in between. The germline V gene encodes CDR1 SGHNT and CDR2 YYREEE (reference sequence). CDR3 length: 13 amino acids. CDR3 protein: CASSLAAEGEQYF. The CDR3 DNA reads TGTGCCAGCAGCTTGGCCGCCGAGGGGGAGCAGTACTTC.